The T cell receptor (beta chain) described here comes from a study of a mutant IDH1 vaccine in newly diagnosed glioma. Study context: Investigators started vaccination 4-6 weeks after radiotherapy alone, or with temozolomide cycles. Treated patients had a mean age of about 44 years and an approximately 62% male, 37.5% female split.

A word on this clone: No antigen is known for it.

Time point indicated: week 23, last vaccination. All doses held 300 ug of mutant IDH1 20-mer peptide, with topical imiquimod. Overall study results and limits: Most patients, 85% to 95%, showed vaccine-induced immune responses.

Clones were sequenced by immunoSEQ multiplex PCR, and TCRdb holds only the in-frame ones, with some missing. The sample records some 27,000 clones, around 84% being singletons. Per germline, CDR1 SQVTM and CDR2 ANQGSEA. This CDR3 is 12 amino acids long. J lost 7 bases, V lost 7 bases, and 3 bases had no gene match. The chain links TRBV29-1 to TRBJ2-1, with TRBD1 identical over 11 bases. The source of this sequence is a woman in her twenties or thirties with glioma. The source was PBMCs, collected from a glioma patient whose treatment included an IDH1 peptide vaccine. The chain's CDR3 is CSAGQGGNEQFF. The CDR3 region has the DNA TGCAGCGCGGGACAGGGGGGGAATGAGCAGTTCTTC.